This TCR beta chain comes out of a study of T-cell memory formation after mild COVID-19. Germline-derived CDR1 and CDR2 are SGHTA and FQGNSA. V was pared by 5 bases and J by 2 bases, with 11 bases between. The CDR3 contains 14 residues. From the 5' RACE reads, TCRdb called clonotypes with MiXCR, one entry per CDR3 protein. The sample carries about 39,000 distinct CDR3 sequences, about 6.7% recorded once. The sequenced material came from PBMCs or a T cell subset sorted from them (not recorded which). This receptor was obtained from an adult who had mild COVID-19 (a few samples of this study predate the infection). Cell type and time point are not known. V is TRBV7-2 and J is TRBJ2-3, with D possibly matching TRBD2 (5 bases). CDR3 loop: CASSRWTSTDTQYF. As DNA, the CDR3 is TGTGCCAGCAGCAGATGGACTTCCACAGATACGCAGTATTTT.